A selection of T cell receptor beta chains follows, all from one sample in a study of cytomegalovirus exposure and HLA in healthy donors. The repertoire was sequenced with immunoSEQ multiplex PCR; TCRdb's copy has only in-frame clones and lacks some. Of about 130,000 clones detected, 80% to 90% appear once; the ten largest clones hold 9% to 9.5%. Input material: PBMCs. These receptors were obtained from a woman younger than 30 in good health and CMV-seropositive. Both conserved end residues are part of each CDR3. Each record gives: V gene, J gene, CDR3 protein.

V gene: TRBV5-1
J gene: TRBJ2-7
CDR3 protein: CASSFGIRVKASYEQYF

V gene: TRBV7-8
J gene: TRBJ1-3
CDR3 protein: CASSPAYQENTIYF

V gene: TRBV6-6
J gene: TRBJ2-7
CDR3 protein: CASSYPGQEIEQYF

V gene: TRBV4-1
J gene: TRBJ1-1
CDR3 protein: CASSPWGQGSEAFF

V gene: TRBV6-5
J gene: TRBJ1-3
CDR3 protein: CASSYQREARNTIYF

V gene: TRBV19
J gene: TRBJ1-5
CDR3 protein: CASSIVTEEGQPQHF

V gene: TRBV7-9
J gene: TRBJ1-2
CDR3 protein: CASSPDTGPEDTF

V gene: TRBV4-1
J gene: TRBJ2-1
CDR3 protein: CASSLMRGPYNEQFF

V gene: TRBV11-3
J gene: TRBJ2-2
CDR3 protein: CASSPFPRANTGELFF

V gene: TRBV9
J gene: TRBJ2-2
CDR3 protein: CASSVGRDTPNTGELFF

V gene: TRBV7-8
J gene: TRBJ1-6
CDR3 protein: CASSLNVVEVNSPLHF

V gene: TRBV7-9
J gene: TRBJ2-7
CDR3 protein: CASSPTGKAYEQYF

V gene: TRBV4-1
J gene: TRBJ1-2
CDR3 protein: CASSQPWRGRNDYGYTF

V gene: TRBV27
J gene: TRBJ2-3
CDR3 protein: CASSFRRGPEYF

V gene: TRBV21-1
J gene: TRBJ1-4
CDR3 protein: CASRTGSNEKLFF

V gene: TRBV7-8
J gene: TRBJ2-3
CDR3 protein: CASSPYRARGPDTQYF

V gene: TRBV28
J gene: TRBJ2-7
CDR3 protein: CASTLRNSGGHSYEQYF

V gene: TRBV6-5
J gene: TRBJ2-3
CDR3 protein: CASSVLAGGGDTQYF

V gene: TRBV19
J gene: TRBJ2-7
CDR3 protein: CASSPGQITYEQYF

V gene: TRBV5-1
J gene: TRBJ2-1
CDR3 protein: CASSLELGARNEQFF

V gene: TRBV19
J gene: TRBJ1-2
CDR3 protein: CASRSRTGDNYGYTF

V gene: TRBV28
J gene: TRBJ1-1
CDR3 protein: CASSGGGGREAFF

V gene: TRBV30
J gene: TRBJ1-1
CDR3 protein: CAWRLTGDTEAFF

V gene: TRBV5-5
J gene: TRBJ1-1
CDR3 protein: CASSLAARYTEAFF

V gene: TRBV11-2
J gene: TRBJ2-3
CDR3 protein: CASSHPTSGGADTQYF

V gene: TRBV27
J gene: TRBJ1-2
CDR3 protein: CASSQPGQGSYGYTF

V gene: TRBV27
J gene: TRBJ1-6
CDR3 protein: CASSFDSFHDYSPLHF